This passage covers 13 T cell receptor beta chains from one sample sequenced in a study of radiotherapy plus CTLA-4 blockade in lung cancer. The assay was immunoSEQ multiplex PCR, and TCRdb's table has in-frame clones only and misses some. The table records tens of thousands of clones, 70% to 90% of them present only once. The sample consisted of peripheral blood, taken from a patient treated with radiotherapy plus ipilimumab. The receptors stem from a human donor with non-small cell lung cancer who had stable disease on radiotherapy plus ipilimumab.

The chain uses TRBV7-7 and TRBJ2-2, with 9 bases that match TRBD1. V was pared by 5 bases and J by 5 bases, with 6 bases of the junction left unmatched. The CDR3 extends over 15 amino acids. CDR1 is SSHAT, CDR2 FNYEAQ, per germline (reference sequence). The CDR3 nucleotides are TGTGCCAGCAGCCCAGACAGGGGGGTAACCGGGGAGCTGTTTTTT. It translates to CASSPDRGVTGELFF. Based on the CDR3 plus reference TRBV7-7 and TRBJ2-2, the full variable domain is GAGVSQSPRYKVTKRGQDVTLRCDPISSHATLYWYQQALGQGPEFLTYFNYEAQPDKSGLPSDRFSAERPEGSISTLTIQRTEQRDSAMYRCASSPDRGVTGELFFGEGSRLTVL.

V gene TRBV4-2 combines with J gene TRBJ1-4; 9 bases fit TRBD1. The CDR3 is 16 amino acids. The germline CDR1 and CDR2 sequences are LGHNA and YNFKEQ. The ends lost 0 bases at V and 8 bases at J; junction bases unmatched: 7. CDR3 residues: CASSQDGTGGAEKLFF. CDR3 in DNA: TGTGCCAGCAGCCAAGATGGTACAGGGGGCGCGGAAAAACTGTTTTTT.

The V gene is TRBV6-1, the J gene TRBJ1-1, with D maybe TRBD1 (5 bases). Trimming removed 10 bases at V and 11 bases at J, with 20 bases between. From germline, CDR1 is MNHNS and CDR2 SASEGT. The CDR3 contains 12 residues. CDR3 sequence: CATQGSLGIAFF. Written as DNA, the CDR3 is TGTGCCACCCAGGGCAGTCTCGGTATCGCTTTCTTT.

V and J are TRBV2 and TRBJ2-1; 7 bases are a match to TRBD1. This CDR3 comprises 11 residues. After removal of 6 bases from V and 14 bases from J, the junction contained 7 bases not matched to a gene. The germline gives CDR1 SNHLY, CDR2 FYNNEI. The CDR3 region is CASREGQIEFF. The DNA for the CDR3 is TGTGCCAGCAGAGAGGGACAGATAGAGTTCTTC.

The V and J genes are TRBV2 and TRBJ2-5; 8 bases match TRBD1. The CDR3 covers 14 residues. V was clipped by 7 bases and J by 5 bases; unmatched bases: 9. Germline loops: CDR1 SNHLY, CDR2 FYNNEI. The CDR3 nucleotides are TGTGCCAGCATAATAGCAGGGGGCTACGAGACCCAGTACTTC. This encodes CASIIAGGYETQYF. The whole variable domain, filled in from reference TRBV2 and TRBJ2-5, reads EPEVTQTPSHQVTQMGQEVILRCVPISNHLYFYWYRQILGQKVEFLVSFYNNEISEKSEIFDDQFSVERPDGSNFTLKIRSTKLEDSAMYFCASIIAGGYETQYFGPGTRLLVL.

A single count supports this clone. Other DNA sequences in the same sample also yield this CDR3. The chain couples TRBV7-8 to TRBJ1-2, with D unclear. The germline V gene encodes CDR1 SGHVS and CDR2 FQNEAQ. The CDR3 runs to 14 residues. Between the trimmed V and J ends, which lost 1 base and 0 bases, there was a span of 6 bases. CDR3 in amino acids: CASSLGTSNYGYTF. The CDR3 DNA is TGTGCCAGCAGCTTAGGGACGTCTAACTATGGCTACACCTTC.

The J gene is TRBJ2-6, the V gene TRBV28; a weak D match, TRBD1 (5 bases). Germline V gives CDR1 MDHEN, CDR2 SYDVKM. V gave up 4 bases and J gave up 1 base, with 8 bases separating them. This CDR3 region has 15 residues. The CDR3 DNA reads TGTGCCAGCAGTTCCCAGGGTTCTGGGGCCAACGTCCTGACTTTC. Protein product: CASSSQGSGANVLTF.

The chain employs TRBV5-6 and TRBJ2-5; no clear D gene. Germline CDR1 SGHDT, CDR2 YYEEEE. CDR3 length: 14 residues. V was pared by 4 bases and J by 4 bases, with 14 bases between. CDR3 coding DNA: TGTGCCAGCAGCACTCAGTCTCCCCTAGAGACCCAGTACTTC. Its protein product is CASSTQSPLETQYF.

The CDR3 DNA reads TGTGCCAGCAGCTCCCTGAAACAGGGTGACAATCAGCCCCAGCATTTT. It encodes CASSSLKQGDNQPQHF. The J gene is TRBJ1-5, the V gene TRBV11-3; D is possibly TRBD1 (6 bases). Germline values: CDR1 SGHNT, CDR2 YENEEA. This CDR3 region has 16 residues. V lost 4 bases, J lost 3 bases, and 16 bases lay in between.

The chain employs TRBV5-1 and TRBJ2-2; tentatively, D is TRBD1 or TRBD2 (5 bases each). There are 15 residues in the CDR3. Trimming left V 3 bases short and J 2 bases short, with 11 bases between. Germline V gene lookup returns CDR1 SGHRS and CDR2 YFSETQ. CDR3 sequence (DNA): TGCGCCAGCAGCTCGGGGACGATAAACACCGGGGAGCTGTTTTTT. It encodes CASSSGTINTGELFF.

This clone was seen once. The rearrangement joins TRBV28 to TRBJ1-5, with D tentatively TRBD1 (6 bases). Per germline, CDR1 MDHEN and CDR2 SYDVKM. Trimming removed 5 bases from V and 0 bases from J, with 17 bases in between. The CDR3 runs to 17 residues. For the CDR3, the DNA is TGTGCCAGCAGTCCTGGACAGCCACTTTATAGCAATCAGCCCCAGCATTTT. Encoded protein: CASSPGQPLYSNQPQHF.

V is TRBV10-1 and J is TRBJ1-2; perhaps TRBD1 as D (6 bases). The V end was cut by 6 bases, the J end by 4 bases, with 12 bases between. CDR3 size: 13 residues. CDR1 WNHNN and CDR2 SYGVQD come from the germline V gene (reference sequence). CDR3 coding DNA: TGCGCCAGCAGCGAGGGGGGAGCCTATGGCTACACCTTC. Translation gives CASSEGGAYGYTF.

The rearrangement links TRBV28 to TRBJ2-4; 8 positions agree with TRBD1. Per the germline V gene, CDR1 is MDHEN and CDR2 is SYDVKM. The CDR3 length is 14 residues. The V and J ends lost 6 bases and 10 bases, in that order; junction bases with no gene match: 11. The CDR3 DNA is TGTGCCAGCAGCCCTGGACAGGGCGGACCTATTCAGTACTTC. It encodes CASSPGQGGPIQYF.